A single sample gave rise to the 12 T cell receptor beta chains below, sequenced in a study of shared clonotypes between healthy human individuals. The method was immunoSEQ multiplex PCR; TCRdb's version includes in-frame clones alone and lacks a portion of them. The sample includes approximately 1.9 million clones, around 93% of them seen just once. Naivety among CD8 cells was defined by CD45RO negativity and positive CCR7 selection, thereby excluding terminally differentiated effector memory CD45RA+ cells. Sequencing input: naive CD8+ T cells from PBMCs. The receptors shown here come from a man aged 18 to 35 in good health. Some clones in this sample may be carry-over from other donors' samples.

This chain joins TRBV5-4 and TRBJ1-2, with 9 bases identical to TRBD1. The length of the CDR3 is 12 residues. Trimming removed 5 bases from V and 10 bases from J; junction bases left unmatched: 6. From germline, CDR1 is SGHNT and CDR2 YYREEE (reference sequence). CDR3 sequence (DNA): TGTGCCAGCAGAGGGGGACAGGGAGACTACACCTTC. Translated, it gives CASRGGQGDYTF.

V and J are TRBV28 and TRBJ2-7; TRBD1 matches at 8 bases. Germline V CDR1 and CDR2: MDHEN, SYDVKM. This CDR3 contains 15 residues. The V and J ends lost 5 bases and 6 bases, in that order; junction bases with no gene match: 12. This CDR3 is CASSPPEGQGLEQYF. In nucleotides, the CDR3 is TGTGCCAGCAGTCCCCCGGAAGGACAGGGACTCGAGCAGTACTTC.

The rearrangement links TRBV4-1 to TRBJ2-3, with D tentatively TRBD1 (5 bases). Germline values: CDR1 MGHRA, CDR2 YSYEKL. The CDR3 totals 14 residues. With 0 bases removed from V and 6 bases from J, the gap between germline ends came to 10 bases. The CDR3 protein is CASSQDRVWDTQYF. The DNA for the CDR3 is TGCGCCAGCAGCCAAGACAGGGTTTGGGATACGCAGTATTTT.

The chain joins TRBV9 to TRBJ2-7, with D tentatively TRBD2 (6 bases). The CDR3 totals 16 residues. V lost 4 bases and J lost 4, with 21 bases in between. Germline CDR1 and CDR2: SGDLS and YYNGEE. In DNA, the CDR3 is TGTGCCAGCAGCCCAGAACCGGGACTCGGTCTGTACGAGCAGTACTTC. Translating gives CASSPEPGLGLYEQYF.

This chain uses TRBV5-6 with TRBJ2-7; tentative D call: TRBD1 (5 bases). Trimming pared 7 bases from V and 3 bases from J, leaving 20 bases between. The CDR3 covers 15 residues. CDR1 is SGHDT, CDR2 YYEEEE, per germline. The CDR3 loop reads CASGPRGSTFYEQYF. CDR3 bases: TGTGCCAGCGGCCCAAGGGGCTCCACCTTCTACGAGCAGTACTTC.

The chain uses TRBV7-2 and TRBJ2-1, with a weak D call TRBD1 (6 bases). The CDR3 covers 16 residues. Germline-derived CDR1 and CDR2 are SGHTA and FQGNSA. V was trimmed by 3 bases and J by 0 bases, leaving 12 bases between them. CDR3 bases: TGTGCCAGCAGCTTCCCCGACAGGAGCTCCTACAATGAGCAGTTCTTC. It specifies CASSFPDRSSYNEQFF.

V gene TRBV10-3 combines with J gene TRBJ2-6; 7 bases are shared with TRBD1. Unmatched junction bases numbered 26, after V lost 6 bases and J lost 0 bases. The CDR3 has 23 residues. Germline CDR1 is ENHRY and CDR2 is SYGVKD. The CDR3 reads CAIRSRQGGSNEEPPSGANVLTF. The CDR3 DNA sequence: TGTGCCATCAGAAGCAGACAGGGCGGAAGCAACGAGGAGCCGCCCTCTGGGGCCAACGTCCTGACTTTC.

CDR3 protein: CASSIPGLADTGELFF. The CDR3 DNA follows: TGTGCCAGCAGCATACCGGGACTAGCGGACACCGGGGAGCTGTTTTTT. The rearrangement joins TRBV7-8 to TRBJ2-2; 11 nucleotides align to TRBD2. Trimming cost V 5 bases and J 3 bases; bases outside gene matches: 5. CDR1 is SGHVS and CDR2 is FQNEAQ in the germline V gene. CDR3 size: 16 residues.

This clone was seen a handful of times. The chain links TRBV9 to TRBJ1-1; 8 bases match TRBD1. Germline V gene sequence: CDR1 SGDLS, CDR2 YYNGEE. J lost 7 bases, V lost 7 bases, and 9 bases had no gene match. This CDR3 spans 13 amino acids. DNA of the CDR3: TGTGCCAGCTCTACTTCCACAGGGGGTGAAGCTTTCTTT. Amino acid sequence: CASSTSTGGEAFF.

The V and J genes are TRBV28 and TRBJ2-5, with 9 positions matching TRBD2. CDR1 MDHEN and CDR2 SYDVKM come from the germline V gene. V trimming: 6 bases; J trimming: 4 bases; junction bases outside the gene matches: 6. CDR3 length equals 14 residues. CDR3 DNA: TGTGCCAGCAGACCGACTAGCGGCACAGAGACCCAGTACTTC. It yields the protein CASRPTSGTETQYF. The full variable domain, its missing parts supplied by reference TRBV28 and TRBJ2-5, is DVKVTQSSRYLVKRTGEKVFLECVQDMDHENMFWYRQDPGLGLRLIYFSYDVKMKEKGDIPEGYSVSREKKERFSLILESASTNQTSMYLCASRPTSGTETQYFGPGTRLLVL.

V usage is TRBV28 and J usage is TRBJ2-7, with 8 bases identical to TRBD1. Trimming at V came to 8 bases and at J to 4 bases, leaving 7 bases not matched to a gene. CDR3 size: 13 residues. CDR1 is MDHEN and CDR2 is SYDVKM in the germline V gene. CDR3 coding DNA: TGTGCCAGCCAGGACAGGGTCGGGTACGAGCAGTACTTC. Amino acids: CASQDRVGYEQYF.

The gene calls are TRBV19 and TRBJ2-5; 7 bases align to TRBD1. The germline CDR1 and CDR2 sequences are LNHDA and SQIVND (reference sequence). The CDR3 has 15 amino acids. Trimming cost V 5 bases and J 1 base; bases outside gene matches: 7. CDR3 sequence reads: CASSARQGSQETQYF. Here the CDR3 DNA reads TGTGCCAGTAGTGCCCGACAGGGTAGCCAAGAGACCCAGTACTTC.